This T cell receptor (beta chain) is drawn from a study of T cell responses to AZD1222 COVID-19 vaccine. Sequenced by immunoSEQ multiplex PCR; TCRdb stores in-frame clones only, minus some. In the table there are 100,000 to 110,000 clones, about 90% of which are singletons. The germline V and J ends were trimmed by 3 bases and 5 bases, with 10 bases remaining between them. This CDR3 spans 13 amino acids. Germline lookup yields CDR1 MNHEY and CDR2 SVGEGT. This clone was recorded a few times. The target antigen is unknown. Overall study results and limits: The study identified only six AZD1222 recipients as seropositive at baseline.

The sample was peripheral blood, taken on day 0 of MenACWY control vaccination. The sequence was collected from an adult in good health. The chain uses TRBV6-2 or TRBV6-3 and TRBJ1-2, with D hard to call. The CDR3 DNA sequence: TGTGCCAGCAGTTATGTACTCCGGTATGGCTACACCTTC. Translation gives CASSYVLRYGYTF.